A selection of T cell receptor beta chains follows, all from one sample in a study of control samples from healthy donors and cancer patients. Here immunoSEQ multiplex PCR was the method, and the copy in TCRdb shows in-frame clones only, minus some. The data show 55,000 to 65,000 clones, approximately 89% seen once. The sample comprised PBMCs. The receptors were sampled from a woman aged 60-70 years with lung cancer. Both conserved end residues are part of each CDR3. The D gene is left open where the match is weak. Size tells how often a clone was seen (once, few, many) or the class of an expanded clone, and some rows leave it out.

j_call | clone_size | v_call | d_call | cdr3_nt | cdr3_aa
TRBJ2-7 | NA | TRBV10-3 | TRBD1 | TGTGCCATCAGTGACAAGGGACAGTCCTACGAGCAGTACTTC | CAISDKGQSYEQYF
TRBJ1-6 | NA | TRBV7-9 | TRBD1 | TGTGCCAGCAGCCATGGACAGGATAATTCACCCCTCCACTTT | CASSHGQDNSPLHF
TRBJ1-1 | NA | TRBV27 | NA | TGTGCCAGCAGTTTATCTGGTGGCACTGAAGCTTTCTTT | CASSLSGGTEAFF
TRBJ1-5 | NA | TRBV6-5 | TRBD1 | TGTGCCAGCAGGCCAACAGGGGGTGGCAATCAGCCCCAGCATTTT | CASRPTGGGNQPQHF
TRBJ2-3 | once | TRBV10-1 | NA | TGCGCCAGCAGTGAAGGGACAGATACGCAGTATTTT | CASSEGTDTQYF
TRBJ2-1 | NA | TRBV14 | TRBD1 | TGTGCCAGCAGGGACAGGTCAACCTCCTACAATGAGCAGTTCTTC | CASRDRSTSYNEQFF
TRBJ1-4 | NA | TRBV20-1 | NA | TGCAGTGCCCCCCTAGGAAAACTGTTTTTT | CSAPLGKLFF
TRBJ2-7 | once | TRBV4-1 | TRBD1 | TGCGCCAGCACCTCAGGACAGGGAGAGGGCTACGAGCAGTACTTC | CASTSGQGEGYEQYF
TRBJ1-5 | NA | TRBV6-6 | TRBD1 | TGTGCCAGCAGTTCGGTCCCGGGACAGGGTGAACAGCCCCAGCATTTT | CASSSVPGQGEQPQHF
TRBJ2-3 | NA | TRBV3-1/TRBV3-2 | TRBD2 | TGTGCCAGCAGCCACCGAGAGTTAGCGGGGGCGGATACGCAGTATTTT | CASSHRELAGADTQYF
TRBJ1-2 | NA | TRBV6-5 | TRBD1 | TGTGCCACGAGGGAGGCAGGGGGGTATGGCTACACCTTC | CATREAGGYGYTF
TRBJ1-2 | NA | TRBV2 | NA | TGTGCCAGCAGTGATCTCTATGGCTACACCTTC | CASSDLYGYTF
TRBJ1-5 | NA | TRBV7-9 | TRBD1 | TGTGCCAGCAGCTCTACAGGGGGAAATCAGCCCCAGCATTTT | CASSSTGGNQPQHF
TRBJ1-1 | few | TRBV5-1 | NA | TGCGCCAGCCTGGACAGTGAGAACACTGAAGCTTTCTTT | CASLDSENTEAFF
TRBJ2-1 | NA | TRBV5-1 | TRBD2 | TGCGCCAGCAGCTTGGAACTAGCGGGAGGGGGCAATGAGCAGTTCTTC | CASSLELAGGGNEQFF
TRBJ1-6 | NA | TRBV3-1/TRBV3-2 | NA | TGTGCCAGCAGCCAAGATGGGGGATTCGATTCACCCCTCCACTTT | CASSQDGGFDSPLHF
TRBJ1-2 | once | TRBV2 | TRBD1 | TGTGCCAGCAGGCTGGACAGGGTAAAGGGTGGCTACACCTTC | CASRLDRVKGGYTF
TRBJ2-2 | NA | TRBV10-2 | TRBD1 | TGCGCCAGCAGTGACCAGGGGGCCGACACCGGGGAGCTGTTTTTT | CASSDQGADTGELFF
TRBJ2-3 | NA | TRBV18 | TRBD2 | TGTGCCAGCTCACCGACTAGCGGGAGCACAGATACGCAGTATTTT | CASSPTSGSTDTQYF
TRBJ1-4 | once | TRBV7-2 | TRBD1 | TGTGCCAGCAGCCCTACACGACAGGGTGGAAATGAAAAACTGTTTTTT | CASSPTRQGGNEKLFF
TRBJ2-2 | NA | TRBV7-3 | NA | TGTGCCAGCGGCTCGGGGACTGCCACCGGGGAGCTGTTTTTT | CASGSGTATGELFF
TRBJ2-7 | NA | TRBV6-5 | NA | TGTGCCAGCGAACGTAGAGAACCTTACGAGCAGTACTTC | CASERREPYEQYF
TRBJ1-5 | once | TRBV19 | NA | TGTGCCGGCGGCGGGACGGGAAATCAGCCCCAGCATTTT | CAGGGTGNQPQHF
TRBJ2-1 | NA | TRBV7-9 | NA | TGTGCCAGCAGCTTAGCGAAAACTCCCCCCAAGGGGCAGTTCTTC | CASSLAKTPPKGQFF
TRBJ1-2 | once | TRBV7-8 | NA | TGTGCCAGCAGCTTAGTAGGATATGGCTACACCTTC | CASSLVGYGYTF
TRBJ1-5 | few | TRBV24-1 | NA | TGTGCCACCAGTGAAGGGACGGATAGCAATCAGCCCCAGCATTTT | CATSEGTDSNQPQHF
TRBJ1-2 | NA | TRBV11-2 | NA | TGTGCCAGCAGCCAACTTAGGAATTCTGGTGGTGGCTACACCTTC | CASSQLRNSGGGYTF
TRBJ1-4 | NA | TRBV5-1 | NA | TGCGCCAGCAGCGACCAGGCGACAAATGAAAAACTGTTTTTT | CASSDQATNEKLFF
TRBJ1-3 | NA | TRBV5-6 | NA | TGTGCCAGCAGCTTGGCAGGGACCGACACCATATATTTT | CASSLAGTDTIYF
TRBJ1-1 | NA | TRBV3-1/TRBV3-2 | TRBD1 | TGTGCCAGCAGCCAAGAATATTTTCTTGTAGAGGGGGCGCAGGGCCCTGAAGCTTTCTTT | CASSQEYFLVEGAQGPEAFF
TRBJ1-1 | NA | TRBV9 | NA | TGTGCCAGCAGCGTAGTCGACACGAACACTGAAGCTTTCTTT | CASSVVDTNTEAFF
TRBJ2-1 | NA | TRBV5-1 | TRBD2 | TGCGCCAGCAGCCCGACTAGCGGGCCTTACAATGAGCAGTTCTTC | CASSPTSGPYNEQFF
TRBJ2-7 | NA | TRBV18 | TRBD1 | TGTGCCAGCTCACCGACAGGGGCCGTTACCTACGAGCAGTACTTC | CASSPTGAVTYEQYF
TRBJ2-1 | NA | TRBV5-5 | TRBD1 | TGTGCCAGCAGCCAGGACAGGGGGTCGGACAATGAGCAGTTCTTC | CASSQDRGSDNEQFF
TRBJ2-1 | NA | TRBV24-1 | NA | TGTGCCACCAGTGATGGTTCAATAATAGGGGGGGGGAGGCATGAGCAGTTCTTC | CATSDGSIIGGGRHEQFF
TRBJ1-3 | NA | TRBV19 | NA | TGTGCCAGTAGTATCAGCGGTCTTCTGGGAAACACCATATATTTT | CASSISGLLGNTIYF
TRBJ2-5 | NA | TRBV9 | NA | TGTGCCAGCAGCAACCAACCGACGGTGGGGGACGAGACCCAGTACTTC | CASSNQPTVGDETQYF
TRBJ2-3 | NA | TRBV7-2 | TRBD2 | TGTGCCAGCAGCTTACTAGCGGGAGGAGGAGATACGCAGTATTTT | CASSLLAGGGDTQYF
TRBJ1-6 | NA | TRBV27 | TRBD1 | TGTGCCAGCAGTACGGGACAGGGGGCGAGGAATTCACCCCTCCACTTT | CASSTGQGARNSPLHF
TRBJ2-3 | NA | TRBV19 | TRBD1 | TGTGCCAGTAACTACCGGGACAGTAGCACAGATACGCAGTATTTT | CASNYRDSSTDTQYF
TRBJ2-1 | NA | TRBV4-2 | NA | TGTGCCAGCAGCCGAGAGAAAAACTTCCAGAATGAGCAGTTCTTC | CASSREKNFQNEQFF
TRBJ1-4 | NA | TRBV27 | TRBD1 | TGTGCCAGCAGGACAGGGGGCGCTAATGAAAAACTGTTTTTT | CASRTGGANEKLFF
TRBJ1-4 | few | TRBV4-1 | NA | TGCGCCAGCAGCCAAGGTACAGGCCTTAATGAAAAACTGTTTTTT | CASSQGTGLNEKLFF
TRBJ2-7 | once | TRBV5-1 | TRBD2 | TGCGCCAGCAGCCTGGCTAGCGGGGAATTCTACGAGCAGTACTTC | CASSLASGEFYEQYF
TRBJ2-2 | NA | TRBV9 | NA | TGTGCCAGCAGCCCAGTATTTTCCGGGGAGCTGTTTTTT | CASSPVFSGELFF
TRBJ2-1 | NA | TRBV5-1 | TRBD2 | TGCGCCAGCAGCCCAACCGGGACTAGCGGGAGGGGAGAGTTCTTC | CASSPTGTSGRGEFF
TRBJ1-2 | once | TRBV5-1 | TRBD1 | TGCGCCAGCAGCTCAACCCTCCTAAGGGGGCGCAAGGACTATGGCTACACCTTC | CASSSTLLRGRKDYGYTF
TRBJ1-6 | NA | TRBV3-1/TRBV3-2 | NA | TGTGCCAGCAGCCCCGGAGGGGGTAATAATTCACCCCTCCACTTT | CASSPGGGNNSPLHF
TRBJ1-4 | NA | TRBV6-6 | TRBD1 | TGTGCCAGCAGTTACTCGGACAGGTCCTTGAATGAAAAACTGTTTTTT | CASSYSDRSLNEKLFF
TRBJ2-7 | few | TRBV19 | NA | TGTGCCAGTAGGAAGGGGAAGACCTACGAGCAGTACTTC | CASRKGKTYEQYF
TRBJ2-1 | NA | TRBV30 | NA | TGTGCCTGGGAAGCGGAGGGGAATGAGCAGTTCTTC | CAWEAEGNEQFF
TRBJ2-7 | NA | TRBV5-1 | TRBD1 | TGCGCCAGCAGCTTGGATTCCAGGACAGGGATTCACGGCGAGCAGTACTTC | CASSLDSRTGIHGEQYF
TRBJ1-1 | NA | TRBV10-3 | TRBD1 | TGTGCCATCAGTACACCTGGACAGGGGAACACTGAAGCTTTCTTT | CAISTPGQGNTEAFF